These T cell receptor beta chains were read from a single sample in a study of shared clonotypes between healthy human individuals. The data were produced by immunoSEQ multiplex PCR, yet TCRdb's version contains in-frame clones alone and is incomplete. The table shows about 690,000 clones, with 80% to 95% occurring only once. Sequencing was performed on memory CD8+ T cells from PBMCs. The receptors were gathered from a man between 18 and 29 years old in good health. Some clones in this sample may be carry-over from other donors' samples. The CDR3 runs from the conserved cysteine through the conserved F or W. The order of the fields is J gene, V gene, D gene, clone size, CDR3 length, CDR3 protein, CDR3 DNA. The D gene is left open where the match is weak. Where a row states a size, it is once, few, many or the class of an expanded clone; other rows omit it.

TRBJ2-7	TRBV11-2	TRBD2	.	15	CASSLISGRVHEQYF	TGTGCCAGCAGCTTAATTAGCGGGAGGGTCCACGAGCAGTACTTC
TRBJ2-7	TRBV10-3	.	once	14	CAISESNGPYEQYF	TGTGCCATCAGCGAGTCAAACGGCCCCTACGAGCAGTACTTC
TRBJ2-7	TRBV9	TRBD1	.	16	CASSVAGGTGSYEQYF	TGTGCCAGCAGCGTAGCCGGCGGGACAGGATCCTACGAGCAGTACTTC
TRBJ2-7	TRBV9	TRBD1	.	16	CASSARPGQGAYEQYF	TGTGCCAGCAGCGCCCGTCCGGGACAGGGGGCCTACGAGCAGTACTTC
TRBJ1-2	TRBV4-1	.	once	14	CASSQEREYYGYTF	TGCGCCAGCAGCCAAGAACGGGAATACTATGGCTACACCTTC
TRBJ2-7	TRBV4-1	TRBD2	.	15	CASSHDGLRGSKQYF	TGCGCCAGCAGCCACGATGGGCTGCGGGGGTCGAAGCAGTACTTC
TRBJ1-1	TRBV19	.	few	15	CASSIGPGGSTEAFF	TGTGCCAGTAGTATTGGTCCCGGGGGGAGCACTGAAGCTTTCTTT
TRBJ1-1	TRBV9	.	few	16	CASSLGQWGENTEAFF	TGTGCCAGCAGCCTCGGACAGTGGGGGGAAAACACTGAAGCTTTCTTT
TRBJ1-4	TRBV10-2	.	.	16	CASSDLGTLVSEKLFF	TGCGCCAGCAGTGACCTCGGGACCCTCGTGAGCGAAAAACTGTTTTTT
TRBJ1-1	TRBV7-9	TRBD1	.	16	CASSSSGQGWDTEAFF	TGTGCCAGCAGCTCCTCGGGACAGGGCTGGGACACTGAAGCTTTCTTT
TRBJ2-1	TRBV27	TRBD2	.	16	CASRKPGLVYYNEQFF	TGTGCCAGCAGGAAACCGGGACTAGTATACTACAATGAGCAGTTCTTC
TRBJ2-7	TRBV4-1	TRBD1	.	17	CASSLPGPGQGPYEQYF	TGCGCCAGCAGCCTACCGGGGCCGGGACAGGGTCCCTACGAGCAGTACTTC
TRBJ2-3	TRBV27	.	.	13	CASSFSVTDTQYF	TGTGCCAGCAGTTTTTCCGTCACAGATACGCAGTATTTT
TRBJ1-4	TRBV2	.	.	13	CASSDNKSEKLFF	TGTGCCAGCAGTGATAACAAAAGTGAAAAACTGTTTTTT
TRBJ1-1	TRBV2	.	.	14	CASRAVLRNTEAFF	TGTGCCAGCAGGGCGGTACTACGGAACACTGAAGCTTTCTTT
TRBJ2-1	TRBV15	TRBD2	.	19	CATSRGMQGLAGQDNEQFF	TGTGCCACCAGCAGGGGGATGCAAGGACTAGCGGGCCAGGACAATGAGCAGTTCTTC
TRBJ1-2	TRBV6-1	.	.	15	CASTHRDDNNYGYTF	TGTGCCAGCACACACCGGGACGATAATAACTATGGCTACACCTTC
TRBJ2-7	TRBV29-1	.	.	18	CSVEVASAGAATSYEQYF	TGCAGCGTTGAAGTAGCAAGTGCTGGGGCAGCCACCTCCTACGAGCAGTACTTC
TRBJ2-7	TRBV7-9	TRBD1	.	15	CASSGRTGDTYEQYF	TGTGCCAGCAGCGGGCGGACAGGGGACACCTACGAGCAGTACTTC
TRBJ2-1	TRBV4-3	TRBD2	.	16	CASSQDVLREHNEQFF	TGCGCCAGCAGCCAAGATGTGTTGCGGGAGCACAATGAGCAGTTCTTC
TRBJ2-7	TRBV27	TRBD2	.	16	CASSLSGGRAPYEQYF	TGTGCCAGCAGTTTATCGGGCGGGAGGGCGCCCTACGAGCAGTACTTC
TRBJ2-1	TRBV9	TRBD1	.	16	CASSATIQGGYNEQFF	TGTGCCAGCAGCGCCACTATACAGGGGGGCTACAATGAGCAGTTCTTC
TRBJ1-2	TRBV6-1	.	.	15	CASSEVEDLWYGYTF	TGTGCCAGCAGTGAAGTTGAGGACCTTTGGTATGGCTACACCTTC
TRBJ2-7	TRBV9	.	.	13	CASSPGQPYEQYF	TGTGCCAGCAGCCCGGGACAACCCTACGAGCAGTACTTC
TRBJ2-7	TRBV19	.	.	13	CASSIGRGYEQYF	TGTGCCAGTAGCATAGGTCGGGGATACGAGCAGTACTTC
TRBJ1-1	TRBV6-6	.	few	12	CASSATSTRAFF	TGTGCCAGCAGTGCAACCAGTACTAGGGCTTTCTTT